What follows are 21 T cell receptor beta chains derived from one specimen sequenced in a study of a mutant IDH1 vaccine in newly diagnosed glioma. These TCRs' antigens remain unknown. Regarding time point: week 5, during vaccination. All doses held 300 ug of mutant IDH1 20-mer peptide, with topical imiquimod. TCRdb's copy holds only in-frame clones and misses some; the assay was immunoSEQ multiplex PCR. This sample has 30,000 to 40,000 clones; 81% occur once, and the top ten carry over 10%. The sequenced sample was PBMCs, obtained from a glioma patient whose treatment included an IDH1 peptide vaccine. The receptors were sampled from a middle-aged man with glioma.

The rearrangement uses TRBV5-1 and TRBJ2-1; D gene ambiguous. The germline V gene encodes CDR1 SGHRS and CDR2 YFSETQ. Trimming stripped 0 bases from V and 5 bases from J, with 12 bases between. This CDR3 is 15 amino acids long. The DNA for the CDR3 is TGCGCCAGCAGCTTGGCCGAAGCCCAAAACAATGAGCAGTTCTTC. Its protein product is CASSLAEAQNNEQFF. The whole variable domain, remainder taken from reference TRBV5-1 and TRBJ2-1, is KAGVTQTPRYLIKTRGQQVTLSCSPISGHRSVSWYQQTPGQGLQFLFEYFSETQRNKGNFPGRFSGRQFSNSRSEMNVSTLELGDSALYLCASSLAEAQNNEQFFGPGTRLTVL.

The count of this clone is one. The chain has TRBV5-1 and TRBJ2-5; D uncertain. CDR1 and CDR2 from the germline V gene are SGHRS and YFSETQ. Trimming took 0 bases from V and 1 from J, leaving 4 bases between them. The CDR3 consists of 13 residues. CDR3 in amino acids: CASSLGSQETQYF. In DNA form, the CDR3 reads TGCGCCAGCAGCTTGGGGTCCCAAGAGACCCAGTACTTC.

CDR3 in amino acids: CASSLEGGPVSGNTIYF. CDR3 DNA sequence: TGCGCCAGCAGCTTGGAGGGGGGGCCGGTTTCTGGAAACACCATATATTTT. The rearrangement uses TRBV5-1 and TRBJ1-3, with D perhaps matching TRBD1 (6 bases). The germline V and J ends were trimmed by 0 bases and 1 base, with 14 bases remaining between them. The germline gives CDR1 SGHRS, CDR2 YFSETQ. This CDR3 is built from 17 residues.

This chain connects TRBV14 to TRBJ2-7, with TRBD2 identical over 11 bases. The length of the CDR3 is 12 residues. The ends lost 1 base at V and 11 bases at J; junction bases unmatched: 1. Germline assignment: CDR1 SGHDN and CDR2 FVKESK. The CDR3 loop reads CASSQGLAGKYF. The CDR3 DNA sequence: TGTGCCAGCAGCCAAGGACTAGCGGGGAAGTACTTC.

The J gene is TRBJ1-5, the V gene TRBV10-2; the D gene is possibly TRBD1 (6 bases). The ends were cut back, 2 bases at V and 7 bases at J, with 12 bases in the middle. The CDR3 is 14 residues long. From germline, CDR1 is WSHSY and CDR2 SAAADI. The chain's CDR3 is CASSERLQGQPQHF. The CDR3 bases are TGCGCCAGCAGTGAGCGCCTCCAGGGGCAGCCCCAGCATTTT.

The chain employs TRBV28 and TRBJ2-5; D perhaps matches TRBD2 (6 bases). This CDR3 comprises 13 residues. In germline, CDR1 is MDHEN, CDR2 SYDVKM. Trimming removed 3 bases at V and 10 bases at J, with 15 bases between. The CDR3 DNA is TGTGCCAGCAGTTTTCGCTACCCCGGGGGCCAGTACTTC. Translating it yields CASSFRYPGGQYF. The whole variable domain, filled in from reference TRBV28 and TRBJ2-5, reads DVKVTQSSRYLVKRTGEKVFLECVQDMDHENMFWYRQDPGLGLRLIYFSYDVKMKEKGDIPEGYSVSREKKERFSLILESASTNQTSMYLCASSFRYPGGQYFGPGTRLLVL.

This clone has just one count. This chain uses TRBV4-3 with TRBJ2-7; TRBD2 might be the D (6 bases). This CDR3 is built from 14 residues. Trimming cost V 0 bases and J 6 bases, with 12 bases left between them. Germline loops: CDR1 LGHNA, CDR2 YSLEER. The CDR3 spells CASSQDPGGAEQYF. The CDR3 nucleotides are TGCGCCAGCAGCCAAGACCCCGGAGGGGCCGAGCAGTACTTC.

This clone was seen only once. The rearrangement joins TRBV19 to TRBJ2-6; D gene ambiguous. Trimming removed 3 bases from V and 6 bases from J, with 12 bases in between. From germline, CDR1 is LNHDA and CDR2 SQIVND (reference sequence). The CDR3 runs 15 residues. The CDR3 region is CASSIATFEANVLTF. In DNA form, the CDR3 reads TGTGCCAGTAGTATCGCGACCTTTGAGGCCAACGTCCTGACTTTC. The full variable domain, rest sourced from reference TRBV19 and TRBJ2-6, is DGGITQSPKYLFRKEGQNVTLSCEQNLNHDAMYWYRQDPGQGLRLIYYSQIVNDFQKGDIAEGYSVSREKKESFPLTVTSAQKNPTAFYLCASSIATFEANVLTFGAGSRLTVL.

This clone was recorded a few times. This chain uses TRBV27 with TRBJ2-7, with D perhaps TRBD1 or TRBD2 (6 bases each). V dropped 2 bases and J dropped 2 bases, with 16 bases sitting between them. From germline, CDR1 is MNHEY and CDR2 SMNVEV (reference sequence). The CDR3 runs 16 residues. For the CDR3, the DNA is TGTGCCAGCAGTTTAAGGGGGGCAGCCCAAACCTACGAGCAGTACTTC. Amino acids: CASSLRGAAQTYEQYF.

The CDR3 DNA follows: TGCAGCGTCAGTAACAGGGGCCAAGAGACCCAGTACTTC. Protein product: CSVSNRGQETQYF. The chain has TRBV29-1 and TRBJ2-5, with 7 bases lining up with TRBD1. This CDR3 comprises 13 residues. The J segment lost 1 base and the V segment lost 6 bases, leaving 5 bases of the junction unmatched. Germline V gene lookup returns CDR1 SQVTM and CDR2 ANQGSEA.

The rearrangement links TRBV7-9 to TRBJ2-7; a possible D gene is TRBD2 (5 bases). The CDR3 consists of 16 residues. Germline V CDR1 and CDR2: SEHNR, FQNEAQ (reference sequence). V was trimmed by 1 base and J by 0 bases, leaving 13 bases between them. The CDR3 DNA reads TGTGCCAGCAGCTTAGTCCGGAGCCGGGACTCCTACGAGCAGTACTTC. Its protein product is CASSLVRSRDSYEQYF.

V usage is TRBV4-3 and J usage is TRBJ1-1; no definite D call. In germline, CDR1 is LGHNA, CDR2 YSLEER. Trimming cost V 2 bases and J 2 bases, with 0 bases left between them. This CDR3 contains 11 residues. As DNA, the CDR3 is TGCGCCAGCAGCCAAAACACTGAAGCTTTCTTT. It is translated as CASSQNTEAFF.

This rearrangement joins TRBV29-1 to TRBJ2-2; D is unresolved. V was cut by 2 bases and J by 1 base, with 5 bases left in between. This CDR3 region has 13 residues. Germline values: CDR1 SQVTM, CDR2 ANQGSEA. CDR3 sequence reads: CSVERENTGELFF. DNA for the CDR3: TGCAGCGTTGAAAGGGAGAACACCGGGGAGCTGTTTTTT.

Notes on this clone: Other DNA sequences from this sample encode an identical CDR3 as well. The gene calls are TRBV9 and TRBJ1-2; D is unresolved. This CDR3 has 11 amino acids. Germline CDR1 is SGDLS and CDR2 is YYNGEE. The V and J ends lost 2 bases and 2 bases respectively, with 1 base between them. The CDR3 bases are TGTGCCAGCAGCGTGAACTATGGCTACACCTTC. Amino acid sequence: CASSVNYGYTF.

The chain uses TRBV4-1 and TRBJ1-1, with D hard to call. CDR1 and CDR2 (germline): MGHRA, YSYEKL. V was pared by 5 bases and J by 5 bases, with 9 bases between. CDR3 length: 12 residues. The DNA for the CDR3 is TGCGCCAGCAGCTTCGAGGGAACTGAAGCTTTCTTT. Its translation: CASSFEGTEAFF.

The rearrangement links TRBV7-2 to TRBJ1-2; a possible D gene is TRBD1 (6 bases). V was cut by 5 bases and J by 5 bases, with 9 bases left in between. CDR3 length equals 12 residues. CDR1 and CDR2 (germline): SGHTA, FQGNSA. The CDR3 spells CASSTQGYGYTF. The CDR3 DNA reads as TGTGCCAGCAGCACGCAGGGGTATGGCTACACCTTC. The full variable domain, in which reference TRBV7-2 and TRBJ1-2 provide the parts outside the CDR3, is GAGVSQSPSNKVTEKGKDVELRCDPISGHTALYWYRQSLGQGLEFLIYFQGNSAPDKSGLPSDRFSAERTGGSVSTLTIQRTQQEDSAVYLCASSTQGYGYTFGSGTRLTVV.

The chain uses TRBV6-5 and TRBJ1-2; perhaps TRBD1 as D (5 bases). CDR3 size: 15 residues. Trimming took 6 bases from V and 1 from J, leaving 15 bases between them. CDR1 MNHEY and CDR2 SVGAGI come from the germline V gene. The CDR3 coding sequence is TGTGCCAGCAGAAGCAGGGAGCGGGGTAACTATGGCTACACCTTC. This sequence encodes CASRSRERGNYGYTF.

This rearrangement joins TRBV20-1 to TRBJ2-1; no reliable D call. Looked up from germline, CDR1 is DFQATT and CDR2 is SNEGSKA (reference sequence). V lost 5 bases and J 6 bases, leaving 5 bases between the germline ends. The CDR3 spans 10 residues. The CDR3: CSASRNEQFF. The CDR3 DNA is TGCAGTGCTTCCCGCAATGAGCAGTTCTTC.

This chain connects TRBV19 to TRBJ2-1; D may be TRBD2 (7 bases). Deletions cut 7 bases from V and 2 bases from J, with 15 bases between. Germline CDR1 LNHDA, CDR2 SQIVND (reference sequence). The CDR3 contains 15 residues. CDR3 loop: CASTDRTRTYNEQFF. The CDR3 DNA reads TGTGCCAGTACCGACAGGACTAGAACCTACAATGAGCAGTTCTTC. Together with reference TRBV19 and TRBJ2-1, the CDR3 gives the full variable domain: DGGITQSPKYLFRKEGQNVTLSCEQNLNHDAMYWYRQDPGQGLRLIYYSQIVNDFQKGDIAEGYSVSREKKESFPLTVTSAQKNPTAFYLCASTDRTRTYNEQFFGPGTRLTVL.

The rearrangement joins TRBV7-2 to TRBJ2-1; 8 bases are shared with TRBD2. V shed 1 base, J shed 2 bases, and the junction held 4 bases outside the gene matches. The CDR3 totals 16 residues. The V gene's germline CDR1 is SGHTA and CDR2 FQGNSA. CDR3 sequence reads: CASSLGGRQTYNEQFF. CDR3 nucleotide sequence: TGTGCCAGCAGCTTAGGCGGGAGGCAGACCTACAATGAGCAGTTCTTC.

This chain links TRBV7-2 with TRBJ2-7; 14 bases line up with TRBD2. V was clipped by 4 bases and J by 6 bases; unmatched bases: 8. The CDR3 totals 16 residues. The germline gives CDR1 SGHTA, CDR2 FQGNSA. The CDR3 DNA follows: TGTGCCAGCAGCTCCGGGACTAGCGGGAGAGGGGGCGAGCAGTACTTC. Its protein product is CASSSGTSGRGGEQYF.